This TCR beta chain was sequenced for a study of shared clonotypes between healthy human individuals. Regarding this clone: A far larger clone is only one base removed, so a read error is likely.

Profiling relied on immunoSEQ multiplex PCR, and the TCRdb table lists in-frame clones only, not all of them. The repertoire consists of approximately 460,000 clones, with roughly three quarters occurring once and the leading ten covering about 11%. This sequence originates from a woman aged 40-49 years in good health. Some clones in this sample may be carry-over from other donors' samples. The source material was PBMCs.

Here the CDR3 DNA reads TGTGCCAGCAGTGGACTAGTGGGAGCAGATACGCAGTATTTT. Protein product: CASSGLVGADTQYF. This chain uses TRBV6-1 with TRBJ2-3; a possible D gene is TRBD2 (6 bases). The CDR3 has 14 residues. V was cut by 4 bases and J by 4 bases, with 12 bases left in between. Germline CDR1 MNHNS, CDR2 SASEGT.